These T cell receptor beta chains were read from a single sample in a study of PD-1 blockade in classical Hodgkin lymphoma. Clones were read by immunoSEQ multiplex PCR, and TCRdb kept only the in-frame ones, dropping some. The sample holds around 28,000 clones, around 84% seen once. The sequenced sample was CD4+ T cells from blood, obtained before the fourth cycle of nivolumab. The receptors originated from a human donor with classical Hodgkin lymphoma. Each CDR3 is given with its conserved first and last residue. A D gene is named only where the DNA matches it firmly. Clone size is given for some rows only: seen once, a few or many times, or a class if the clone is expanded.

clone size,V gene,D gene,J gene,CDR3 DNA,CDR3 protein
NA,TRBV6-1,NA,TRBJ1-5,TGTGCCAGCAGGCCGACAGACCATCAGCCCCAGCATTTT,CASRPTDHQPQHF
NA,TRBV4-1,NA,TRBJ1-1,TGCGCCAGCAGCCAAGAAGTAGGTTTGAGCACTGAAGCTTTCTTT,CASSQEVGLSTEAFF
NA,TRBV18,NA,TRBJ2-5,TGTGCCAGCTCACCCGAGGCTAGCCCCCTCCAAGAGACCCAGTACTTC,CASSPEASPLQETQYF
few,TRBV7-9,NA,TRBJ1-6,TGTGCCAGCAGCTTGGACAACTATAATTCACCCCTCCACTTT,CASSLDNYNSPLHF
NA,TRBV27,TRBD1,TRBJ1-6,TGTGCCAGCAGTTTATCGGGGGCAGGGGGGTTCCCCCTCCACTTT,CASSLSGAGGFPLHF
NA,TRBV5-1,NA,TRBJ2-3,TGCGCCAGCAGCCTCGGGAGTCAGCCTAGCACAGATACGCAGTATTTT,CASSLGSQPSTDTQYF
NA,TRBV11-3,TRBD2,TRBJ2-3,TGTGCCAGCAGCTTAGGTCGGGACTACTACACAGATACGCAGTATTTT,CASSLGRDYYTDTQYF
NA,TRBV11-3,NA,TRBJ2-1,TGTGCCAGCAGCTTATTCGACAACAATGAGCAGTTCTTC,CASSLFDNNEQFF